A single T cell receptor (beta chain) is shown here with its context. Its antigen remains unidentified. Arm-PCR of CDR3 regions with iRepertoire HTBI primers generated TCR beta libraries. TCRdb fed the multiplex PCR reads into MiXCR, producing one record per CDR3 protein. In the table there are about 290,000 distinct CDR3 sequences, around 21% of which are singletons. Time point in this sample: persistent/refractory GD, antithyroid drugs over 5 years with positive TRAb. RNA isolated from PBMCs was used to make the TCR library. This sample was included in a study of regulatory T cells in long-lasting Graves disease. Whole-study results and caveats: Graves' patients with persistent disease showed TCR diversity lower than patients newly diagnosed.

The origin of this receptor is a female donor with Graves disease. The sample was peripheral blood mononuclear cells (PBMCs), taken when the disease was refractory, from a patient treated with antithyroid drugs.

CDR3 residues: CASSLAGGTIYNEQFF. CDR3 nucleotides: TGTGCCAGCAGCTTAGCAGGCGGGACGATCTACAATGAGCAGTTCTTC. This chain uses TRBV7-9 with TRBJ2-1, with D possibly TRBD2 on 6 matching bases. The CDR3 extends over 16 amino acids. Germline V lookup: CDR1 SEHNR, CDR2 FQNEAQ (reference sequence). Trimming took 0 bases from V and 3 from J, leaving 12 bases between them.